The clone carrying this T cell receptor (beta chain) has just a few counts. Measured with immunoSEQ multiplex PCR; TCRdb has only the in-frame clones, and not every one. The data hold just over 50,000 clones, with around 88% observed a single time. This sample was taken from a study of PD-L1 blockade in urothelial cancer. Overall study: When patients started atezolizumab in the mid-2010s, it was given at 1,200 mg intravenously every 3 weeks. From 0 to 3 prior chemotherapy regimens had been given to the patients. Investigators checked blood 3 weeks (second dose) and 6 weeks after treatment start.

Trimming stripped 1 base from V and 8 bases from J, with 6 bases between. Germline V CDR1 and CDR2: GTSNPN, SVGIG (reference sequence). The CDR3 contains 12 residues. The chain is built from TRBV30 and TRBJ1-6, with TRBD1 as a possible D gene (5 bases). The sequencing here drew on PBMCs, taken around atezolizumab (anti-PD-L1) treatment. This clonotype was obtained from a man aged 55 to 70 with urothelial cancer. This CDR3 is CAWSGRDSPLHF. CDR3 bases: TGTGCCTGGAGTGGCAGGGATTCACCCCTCCACTTT.